A selection of T cell receptor beta chains follows, all from one sample in a study of graft-versus-host responses after intestinal transplantation. Here immunoSEQ multiplex PCR was the method, and the copy in TCRdb shows in-frame clones only, minus some. The sample records tens of thousands of clones, 80% to 95% being singletons. The material was PBMCs, obtained 98 days after intestinal transplantation. Every receptor here comes from a human patient who received an intestinal transplant, so some T cells may come from the graft donor. The CDR3 runs from the conserved cysteine through the conserved F or W. A D gene is named only where the DNA matches it firmly. Clone size is not always given. Where it is, it says once, few, many or a class for expanded clones.

V gene	D gene	J gene	clone size	CDR3 protein	CDR3 DNA
TRBV5-6	TRBD2	TRBJ2-7	few	CASSVTSGSDYEQYF	TGTGCCAGCAGCGTAACTAGCGGGAGTGACTACGAGCAGTACTTC
TRBV9	TRBD1	TRBJ2-7	NA	CASSPRTGPSYEQYF	TGTGCCAGCAGCCCCCGGACAGGGCCCTCCTACGAGCAGTACTTC
TRBV7-3	NA	TRBJ1-1	once	CASSLRIGGREPTSTLTEAFF	TGTGCCAGCAGCTTAAGGATCGGGGGTAGGGAACCCACCTCAACTTTAACTGAAGCTTTCTTT
TRBV29-1	TRBD1	TRBJ2-5	NA	CSVEDRGETQYF	TGCAGCGTTGAGGACAGGGGTGAGACCCAGTACTTC
TRBV6-5	NA	TRBJ2-5	NA	CASSYASTQYF	TGTGCCAGCAGTTACGCCTCTACCCAGTACTTC
TRBV7-9	NA	TRBJ1-1	NA	CASSLVGGDTEAFF	TGTGCCAGCAGCTTAGTAGGAGGGGACACTGAAGCTTTCTTT
TRBV7-9	NA	TRBJ1-1	NA	CASSLEYSVWAFF	TGTGCCAGCAGCTTAGAATATTCCGTGTGGGCTTTCTTT
TRBV29-1	NA	TRBJ2-2	NA	CSVRGSGELFF	TGCAGCGTTAGGGGATCCGGGGAGCTGTTTTTT
TRBV6-1	TRBD1	TRBJ1-1	NA	CASSSIGQDTEAFF	TGTGCCAGCAGTTCGATCGGACAGGACACTGAAGCTTTCTTT
TRBV5-1	TRBD1	TRBJ2-5	NA	CASSPYPGQGEETQYF	TGCGCCAGCAGCCCTTACCCGGGACAGGGGGAAGAGACCCAGTACTTC
TRBV6-5	NA	TRBJ2-3	NA	CASNPGMRGTDTQYF	TGTGCCAGCAATCCAGGGATGAGGGGCACAGATACGCAGTATTTT
TRBV6-1	TRBD2	TRBJ2-1	NA	CASRSLAGPNNEQFF	TGTGCCAGCAGATCTCTAGCGGGACCCAACAATGAGCAGTTCTTC
TRBV15	TRBD1	TRBJ1-1	NA	CATSTGQVYTEAFF	TGTGCCACCAGCACCGGACAGGTGTACACTGAAGCTTTCTTT
TRBV7-3	TRBD2	TRBJ2-3	NA	CASSLSPLAGGGDTQYF	TGTGCCAGCAGCTTATCCCCACTAGCGGGGGGCGGAGATACGCAGTATTTT
TRBV5-1	NA	TRBJ2-7	NA	CASSLLADTYEQYF	TGCGCCAGCAGCTTGCTGGCGGATACCTACGAGCAGTACTTC
TRBV6-1	NA	TRBJ1-1	NA	CASTPGGRNTEAFF	TGTGCCAGCACTCCCGGGGGCCGGAACACTGAAGCTTTCTTT
TRBV5-6	TRBD1	TRBJ2-7	NA	CASSRARGTGIYEQYF	TGTGCCAGCAGTCGGGCCCGGGGGACAGGGATATACGAGCAGTACTTC
TRBV4-1	NA	TRBJ2-3	NA	CASSQESRSTDTQYF	TGCGCCAGCAGCCAAGAATCTCGGAGCACAGATACGCAGTATTTT
TRBV15	TRBD2	TRBJ2-1	NA	CATSRGAGDSYNEQFF	TGTGCCACCAGCAGAGGAGCGGGAGACTCCTACAATGAGCAGTTCTTC
TRBV7-3	NA	TRBJ2-7	NA	CASSRNPYEQYF	TGTGCCAGCAGCCGCAACCCCTACGAGCAGTACTTC
TRBV15	TRBD2	TRBJ2-7	NA	CATSRDLGGDGYEQYF	TGTGCCACCAGCAGAGATCTCGGGGGGGATGGTTACGAGCAGTACTTC
TRBV6-6	NA	TRBJ1-5	NA	CASTAGANQPQHF	TGTGCCAGCACGGCAGGGGCCAATCAGCCCCAGCATTTT
TRBV4-2	TRBD2	TRBJ2-5	NA	CASSQDWATSGRGGGQETQYF	TGTGCCAGCAGCCAAGATTGGGCGACTAGCGGGAGAGGGGGTGGACAAGAGACCCAGTACTTC
TRBV19	NA	TRBJ1-1	NA	CASSAPPGVNTEAFF	TGTGCCAGTAGTGCCCCCCCCGGAGTGAACACTGAAGCTTTCTTT
TRBV5-4	NA	TRBJ1-2	NA	CASSLGGTNYGYTF	TGTGCCAGCAGTCTTGGAGGGACAAACTATGGCTACACCTTC
TRBV5-1	NA	TRBJ2-1	NA	CASSSNPRVLGNEQFF	TGCGCCAGCAGCTCCAATCCGAGGGTTCTCGGGAATGAGCAGTTCTTC
TRBV18	TRBD1	TRBJ2-7	NA	CASQRTGTYEQYF	TGTGCCAGCCAAAGGACAGGGACCTACGAGCAGTACTTC
TRBV7-2	TRBD1	TRBJ2-7	NA	CASSLAQGASYEQYF	TGTGCCAGCAGCTTAGCACAGGGGGCCTCCTACGAGCAGTACTTC
TRBV7-4	NA	TRBJ2-2	NA	CASSLTGRLNTGELFF	TGTGCCAGCAGCTTAACCGGGCGTCTAAACACCGGGGAGCTGTTTTTT
TRBV5-1	NA	TRBJ2-7	NA	CASSLGEFPPYEQYF	TGCGCCAGCAGCTTAGGGGAATTCCCTCCCTACGAGCAGTACTTC
TRBV10-3	TRBD2	TRBJ2-1	NA	CATARPIAGANNEQFF	TGTGCCACTGCTAGACCCATAGCGGGGGCAAACAATGAGCAGTTCTTC
TRBV4-2	TRBD2	TRBJ2-1	NA	CASSARGSGGAEEEQFF	TGTGCCAGCAGCGCCAGGGGTAGCGGGGGGGCCGAGGAGGAGCAGTTCTTC
TRBV6-6	TRBD2	TRBJ2-3	NA	CASSPGLAERTDTQYF	TGTGCCAGCAGTCCCGGACTAGCGGAGCGCACAGATACGCAGTATTTT
TRBV28	NA	TRBJ1-2	once	CASSSAGGDSYGYTF	TGTGCCAGCAGCTCCGCCGGAGGGGATTCCTATGGCTACACCTTC
TRBV7-9	NA	TRBJ1-1	NA	CASSSGLTEAFF	TGTGCCAGCAGCTCAGGGTTGACTGAAGCTTTCTTT
TRBV10-3	TRBD1	TRBJ2-7	NA	CAISVDRVAYEQYF	TGTGCCATCAGTGTGGACAGGGTAGCCTACGAGCAGTACTTC
TRBV5-4	NA	TRBJ2-7	NA	CASSSDRSLPYEQYF	TGTGCCAGCAGCTCTGACAGGAGCCTACCCTACGAGCAGTACTTC
TRBV4-2	NA	TRBJ2-7	NA	CASSQSRFGPERLVEQYF	TGTGCCAGCAGCCAAAGCAGGTTTGGACCCGAACGACTTGTCGAGCAGTACTTC
TRBV18	NA	TRBJ1-1	NA	CASSPKTREQGAFF	TGTGCCAGCTCACCTAAAACCAGGGAACAGGGCGCTTTCTTT
TRBV11-2	NA	TRBJ2-4	NA	CASSTRGAALAKNIQYF	TGTGCCAGCAGCACCCGGGGCGCAGCTTTAGCCAAAAACATTCAGTACTTC
TRBV11-2	NA	TRBJ1-5	NA	CASSLDSSYNQPQHF	TGTGCCAGCAGCTTGGACAGCTCCTACAATCAGCCCCAGCATTTT
TRBV6-5	NA	TRBJ1-6	NA	CASSYQQGKSPLHF	TGTGCCAGCAGTTACCAACAGGGTAAATCACCCCTCCACTTT
TRBV4-1	TRBD2	TRBJ2-5	NA	CASSRGSAGGETQYF	TGTGCCAGCAGCCGCGGGAGTGCCGGGGGAGAGACCCAGTACTTC
TRBV28	NA	TRBJ2-7	NA	CASTSPGRKNNEQYF	TGTGCCAGCACCTCGCCGGGACGGAAGAACAACGAGCAGTACTTC
TRBV4-1	TRBD1	TRBJ2-1	NA	CASSQESGGEIVKVSNEQFF	TGCGCCAGCAGCCAAGAATCAGGGGGCGAGATCGTCAAGGTGTCGAATGAGCAGTTCTTC
TRBV13	NA	TRBJ1-6	once	CASSFATLFNSPLHF	TGTGCCAGCAGTTTCGCGACACTTTTCAATTCACCCCTCCACTTT
TRBV9	NA	TRBJ2-3	NA	CASSVEGGPGTDTQYF	TGTGCCAGCAGCGTAGAGGGGGGCCCCGGCACAGATACGCAGTATTTT
TRBV5-4	NA	TRBJ2-7	few	CASSLATYEQYF	TGTGCCAGCAGCTTGGCCACCTACGAGCAGTACTTC
TRBV21-1	NA	TRBJ2-3	once	CARRKPGTSGRESTDTQYF	TGTGCCAGAAGAAAACCTGGGACTAGCGGGAGAGAAAGCACAGATACGCAGTATTTT
TRBV29-1	TRBD2	TRBJ2-1	NA	CSGGTSRSDNEQFF	TGCAGCGGGGGGACTAGCCGGTCGGACAATGAGCAGTTCTTC
TRBV29-1	NA	TRBJ2-3	NA	CSVEGGDTQYF	TGCAGCGTTGAAGGGGGAGATACGCAGTATTTT
TRBV11-2	TRBD1	TRBJ2-3	NA	CASSLVGQGRISDTQYF	TGTGCCAGCAGCTTAGTGGGACAGGGGAGGATTTCGGATACGCAGTATTTT
TRBV27	NA	TRBJ2-5	NA	CASSLVAQQETQYF	TGTGCCAGCAGTTTAGTGGCACAGCAAGAGACCCAGTACTTC